This TCR beta chain was documented in a study of T cell changes during pregnancy in multiple sclerosis. The CDR3 loop spans 16 amino acids. From germline, CDR1 is SGHAT and CDR2 FQNNGV. With 3 bases removed from V and 5 bases from J, the gap between germline ends came to 16 bases. Here immunoSEQ multiplex PCR was the method, and the copy in TCRdb shows in-frame clones only, minus some. This sample has some 77,000 clones, with more than 85% found just once. This receptor was taken from a female donor in good health, enrolled as a control in a pregnancy study. Here the sequenced sample was peripheral blood, taken after pregnancy. The chain recombines TRBV11-2 with TRBJ2-2; tentatively, D is TRBD2 (5 bases). In nucleotides, the CDR3 is TGTGCCAGCAGCTTCATACTAGGGAACGGGACCGGGGAGCTGTTTTTT. Translating gives CASSFILGNGTGELFF.